This entry lists 11 T cell receptor beta chains sequenced from one sample in a study of T cell responses to AZD1222 COVID-19 vaccine. Clones were read by immunoSEQ multiplex PCR, and TCRdb kept only the in-frame ones, dropping some. Seen here are around 95,000 clones, about nine tenths observed once, and the top ten hold roughly 2%. Sequenced material: peripheral blood, taken on day 0 of AZD1222 vaccination. These receptors were taken from an adult in good health.

J is TRBJ2-2 and V is TRBV5-6; D possibly matches TRBD1 or TRBD2 (5 bases each). Germline V lookup: CDR1 SGHDT, CDR2 YYEEEE. Trimming took off 1 base at V and 0 bases at J, with 13 bases between the two ends. The CDR3 spans 17 residues. The CDR3 is CASSLLEGRANTGELFF. The CDR3 region has the DNA TGTGCCAGCAGCTTGCTCGAGGGGCGGGCGAACACCGGGGAGCTGTTTTTT.

A note on this clone: The junction differs from germline at one of its ends, possibly a read error. Other DNA sequences of this sample code for an identical CDR3. This sequence joins TRBV12-5 and TRBJ1-5; no definite D call. CDR3 length equals 11 residues. CDR1 and CDR2 (germline): LGHNT, FRNRAP. The CDR3 region is CASGPSGPQHF. CDR3 sequence (DNA): TGTGCCAGTGGCCCGAGCGGGCCCCAGCATTTT.

This clone has only one observation. The rearrangement uses TRBV19 and TRBJ1-4; no firm D call. The ends were cut back, 3 bases at V and 4 bases at J, with 9 bases in the middle. This CDR3 spans 14 amino acids. The germline gives CDR1 LNHDA, CDR2 SQIVND (reference sequence). DNA of the CDR3: TGTGCCAGTAGTATGGGCCAGCGTAATGAAAAACTGTTTTTT. Translation gives CASSMGQRNEKLFF.

This chain links TRBV30 with TRBJ2-7, with TRBD2 identical over 12 bases. CDR3 size: 15 residues. With 1 base clipped from V and 3 bases from J, the junction kept 4 bases outside the gene matches. In germline, CDR1 is GTSNPN, CDR2 SVGIG (reference sequence). CDR3 nucleotide sequence: TGTGCCTGGAGTGCCGGACTAGCGGGAAGCTACGAGCAGTACTTC. Its translation is CAWSAGLAGSYEQYF.

J is TRBJ1-1 and V is TRBV6-5, with 9 bases identical to TRBD1. After removal of 6 bases from V and 0 bases from J, the junction contained 5 bases not matched to a gene. Germline CDR1 MNHEY, CDR2 SVGAGI. The CDR3 consists of 15 residues. For the CDR3, the DNA is TGTGCCAGCAGACGACAGGGGGACATGAACACTGAAGCTTTCTTT. Translated: CASRRQGDMNTEAFF.

This clone was picked up a small number of times. This chain links TRBV5-1 with TRBJ1-5; no definite D call. Germline V gives CDR1 SGHRS, CDR2 YFSETQ. This CDR3 comprises 15 residues. V lost 0 bases, J lost 0 bases, and 7 bases lay in between. The CDR3 DNA sequence: TGCGCCAGCAGCTTGGTAGGAGGTAGCAATCAGCCCCAGCATTTT. It encodes CASSLVGGSNQPQHF.

The genes are TRBV27 and TRBJ1-6, with a weak D call TRBD1 (6 bases). The CDR3 consists of 15 residues. V was pared by 5 bases and J by 4 bases, with 12 bases between. Germline CDR1 and CDR2: MNHEY and SMNVEV (reference sequence). The CDR3 sequence: CASSPGAGYNSPLHF. For the CDR3, the DNA is TGTGCCAGCAGTCCAGGGGCCGGTTATAATTCACCCCTCCACTTT.

This clone was recorded a few times. The chain combines TRBV28 with TRBJ1-4, with 9 bases matching TRBD1. This CDR3 has 15 amino acids. The germline gives CDR1 MDHEN, CDR2 SYDVKM. V was clipped by 3 bases and J by 10 bases; unmatched bases: 9. The chain's CDR3 is CASSFDGQGFVKLFF. CDR3 DNA: TGTGCCAGCAGTTTTGATGGACAGGGGTTCGTAAAACTGTTTTTT.

J is TRBJ2-7 and V is TRBV2; 10 bases agree with TRBD2. The CDR3 loop spans 16 amino acids. With V trimmed by 8 bases and J by 5 bases, 15 bases remained unmatched. Germline V CDR1 and CDR2: SNHLY, FYNNEI. The CDR3 bases are TGTGCCAGCGCCGGGCCTCTAGCGGGAGTAAGAAACGAGCAGTACTTC. This translates into CASAGPLAGVRNEQYF.

This chain uses TRBV11-2 with TRBJ2-5; 9 positions match TRBD2. V shed 2 bases and J 4 bases; nucleotides not matched to a gene: 8. This CDR3 is 16 amino acids long. The germline gives CDR1 SGHAT, CDR2 FQNNGV. The chain's CDR3 is CASSLLGGRAAETQYF. CDR3 nucleotide sequence: TGTGCCAGCAGCTTACTTGGCGGGAGGGCCGCAGAGACCCAGTACTTC.

There are many counts of this clone. The chain uses TRBV28 and TRBJ1-2; D is unclear. Germline V gives CDR1 MDHEN, CDR2 SYDVKM. The V end was cut by 8 bases, the J end by 4 bases, with 20 bases between. This CDR3 comprises 15 residues. The CDR3 region is CASFSPDRGSYGYTF. In DNA, the CDR3 is TGTGCCAGCTTCTCCCCAGACCGAGGGAGCTATGGCTACACCTTC.